The clone carrying this T cell receptor (beta chain) was seen only a few times. The table came from immunoSEQ multiplex PCR; TCRdb's copy has only in-frame clones and leaves some out. Of over 85,000 clones detected, about 82% appear once; the ten largest clones hold under 3.5%. The V end was cut by 4 bases, the J end by 12 bases, with 13 bases between. From germline, CDR1 is ENHRY and CDR2 SYGVKD. The CDR3 runs to 13 residues. The entry originates in a study of blood T cell repertoires in COVID-19. The wider study: Both acute and convalescent COVID-19 samples were obtained from the United States, Italy and Spain.

This chain connects TRBV10-3 to TRBJ1-6; tentatively, D is TRBD1 (5 bases). Material: peripheral blood. The TCR originated in a man aged 45-65 years with acute or convalescent COVID-19. The CDR3 loop reads CAISGRAPEPLHF. The DNA of the CDR3 is TGTGCCATCAGTGGCAGGGCCCCGGAACCCCTCCACTTT.